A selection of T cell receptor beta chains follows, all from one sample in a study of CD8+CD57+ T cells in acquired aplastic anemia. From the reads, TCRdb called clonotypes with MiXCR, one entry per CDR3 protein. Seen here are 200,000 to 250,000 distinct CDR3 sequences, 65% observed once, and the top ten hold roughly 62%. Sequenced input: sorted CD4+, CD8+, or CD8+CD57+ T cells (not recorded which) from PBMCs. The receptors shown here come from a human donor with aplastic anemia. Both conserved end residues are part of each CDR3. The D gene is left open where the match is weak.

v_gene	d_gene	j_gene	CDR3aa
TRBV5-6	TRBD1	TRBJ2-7	CASTFFPGQAAYEQYF
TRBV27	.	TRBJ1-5	CASAARGTNQPQHF
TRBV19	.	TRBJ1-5	CASSIDQESNQPQHF
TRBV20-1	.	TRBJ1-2	CSARGAVGNYGYTF
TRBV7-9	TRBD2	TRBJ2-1	CASSPPGAGVYNEQFF
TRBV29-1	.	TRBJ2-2	CSFTGGSNTGELFF
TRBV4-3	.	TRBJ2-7	CASSQDGGRSYEQYF
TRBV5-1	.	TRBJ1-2	CASSLPTEGNYGYTF
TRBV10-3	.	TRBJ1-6	CAIGNNSPLHF
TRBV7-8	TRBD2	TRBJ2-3	CASSLLLAGAGGTDTQYF
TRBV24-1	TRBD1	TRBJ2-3	CATSDWTGSSTDTQYF
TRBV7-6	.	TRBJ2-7	CASSLGLYTYEQYF
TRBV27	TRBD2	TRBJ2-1	CASQALAGEGQFF
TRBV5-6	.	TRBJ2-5	CASSSPPVTNLETQYF
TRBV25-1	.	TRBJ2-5	CASRGIGQQETQYF
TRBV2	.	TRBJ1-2	CASPTSPNYGYTF
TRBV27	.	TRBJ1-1	CASSSLARGIEAFF
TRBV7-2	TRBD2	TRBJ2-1	CASSLGSGGQDEQFF
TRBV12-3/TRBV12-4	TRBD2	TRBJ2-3	CASILAGGGADTQYF
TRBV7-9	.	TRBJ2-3	CASSPGTQNTDTQYF
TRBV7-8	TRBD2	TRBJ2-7	CASSPLGTSGRDYEQYF
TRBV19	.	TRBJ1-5	CASSIYAGNQPQHF
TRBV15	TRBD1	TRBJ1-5	CATRRPGQGSNQPQHF
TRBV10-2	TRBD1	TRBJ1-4	CASSLGQGFEKLFF
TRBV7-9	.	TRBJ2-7	CASSYSGSGLSYEQYF